This TCR beta chain was recovered during a study of cytomegalovirus exposure and HLA in healthy donors. Findings of the study overall: The study labeled fewer than 200 TCR beta chains cytomegalovirus-associated. Across donors, most TCRs were seen rarely, yet some public ones were widespread. According to a subsequent analysis, TCR clusters from the first cohort were inclined to appear together in the 120 validation repertoires.

Details on this clone: Its target is not known.

The CDR3 runs to 14 residues. CDR1 and CDR2 (germline): GTSNPN, SVGIG (reference sequence). Losses at the gene ends were 2 bases for V and 2 bases for J; bases not matched to a gene: 3. TCRdb keeps only in-frame clones here, not all; method: immunoSEQ multiplex PCR. Among fewer than 200,000 clones listed, around 85% were seen once. The sequence was collected from a woman in her 30s in good health and CMV-seronegative. The gene calls are TRBV30 and TRBJ1-3, with 7 bases fitting TRBD1. Specimen: PBMCs. Here the CDR3 reads CAWSLDRTGNTIYF. CDR3 DNA sequence: TGTGCCTGGAGTCTGGACAGGACTGGAAACACCATATATTTT.